The rows below give T cell receptor beta chains drawn from one sample of a study of blood T cells in healthy people across ages. From the 5' RACE reads, TCRdb called clonotypes with MiXCR, one entry per CDR3 protein. The table includes about 1.1 million distinct CDR3 sequences, 30% to 40% detected once. The sequenced material came from blood. The source of these receptors is a man younger than 30 in good health. The conserved cysteine and the conserved F or W are not part of the CDR3 here. The order of the fields is V gene, CDR3 protein.

TRBV6-5 ASRRTDPNQPQH
TRBV20-1 SARGLTADHNEQY
TRBV30 AWSVDYGYT
TRBV6-5 ASSYFGALNEKLF
TRBV4-1 ASSQGGNKLF
TRBV5-5 ASRGTVGSTEAF
TRBV6-5 ASSGRDRGYNEQF
TRBV5-1 ASSNRAPNTGELF
TRBV7-2 ASSPKYRGGYYNEQF
TRBV7-2 ASSLYLATDTQY
TRBV2 ASRNDRGKSSYNEQY
TRBV30 AWSHNTGYT
TRBV5-1 ASRPTGVDYGYT
TRBV5-1 ASSLFEGGIRETQY
TRBV12-3/TRBV12-4 ASSLFVVEDGYT
TRBV29-1 SLKGRNTDTQY
TRBV7-2 ASSLIAGTGNEQF
TRBV3-1 ASSQAPTSGANVLT
TRBV7-9 ASSSKTTQRGQTYNEQF
TRBV6-5 ASSYSGHLSYNEQF
TRBV9 ASSVAGVDGYT
TRBV29-1 SAAESNQPQH
TRBV6-1 ASSLREPSQAMGSTNYGYT
TRBV19 ASSIQNRGTPF
TRBV20-1 SASVTGEDYEQY
TRBV3-1 ASSLSGELNYGYT
TRBV5-1 ASRTGLGANTEAF
TRBV6-6 ASSVGTSTNYEQY
TRBV4-2 ASSQDKRGLDTQY
TRBV5-1 ASSLRTDMDGYT
TRBV7-2 ASRPTQYQETQY
TRBV7-9 ASSHTRTVNTEAF
TRBV7-9 ASSPDGQGVQPQH
TRBV20-1 SARDRLAGDPAYNEQF
TRBV7-8 ASSPLIGVNEQF
TRBV7-6 ASSLISDFTDTQY
TRBV24-1 ATSDGGQGIYNEQF
TRBV20-1 SASDALTYGYT
TRBV6-1 ASSETGQAYYGYT
TRBV5-1 ASSLAVRGPSEAF
TRBV2 ASAEGSVDT
TRBV4-3 ASSQDTMGANNEQY